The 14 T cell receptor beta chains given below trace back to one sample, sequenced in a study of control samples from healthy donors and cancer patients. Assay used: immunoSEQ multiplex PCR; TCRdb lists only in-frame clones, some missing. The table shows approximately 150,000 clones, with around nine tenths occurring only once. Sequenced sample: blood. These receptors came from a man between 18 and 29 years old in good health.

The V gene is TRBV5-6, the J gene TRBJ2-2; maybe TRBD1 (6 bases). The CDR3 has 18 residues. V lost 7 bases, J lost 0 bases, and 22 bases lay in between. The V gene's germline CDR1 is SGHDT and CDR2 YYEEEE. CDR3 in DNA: TGTGCCAGCCAGCTTGGACCTGGGGGCGACGCGAACACCGGGGAGCTGTTTTTT. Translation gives CASQLGPGGDANTGELFF.

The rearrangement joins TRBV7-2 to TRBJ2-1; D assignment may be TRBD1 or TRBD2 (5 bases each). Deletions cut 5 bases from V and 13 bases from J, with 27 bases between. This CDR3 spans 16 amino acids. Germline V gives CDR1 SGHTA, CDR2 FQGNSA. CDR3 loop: CASSTTLGLGDRNQFF. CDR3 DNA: TGTGCCAGCAGCACTACGTTGGGATTGGGGGACCGAAATCAGTTCTTC.

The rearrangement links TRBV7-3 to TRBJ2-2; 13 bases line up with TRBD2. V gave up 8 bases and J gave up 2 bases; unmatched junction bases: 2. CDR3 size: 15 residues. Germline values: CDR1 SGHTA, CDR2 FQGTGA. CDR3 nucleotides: TGTGCCAGCGGACTAGCGGGGGCTAACACCGGGGAGCTGTTTTTT. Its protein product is CASGLAGANTGELFF. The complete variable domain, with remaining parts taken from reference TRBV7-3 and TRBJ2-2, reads GAGVSQTPSNKVTEKGKYVELRCDPISGHTALYWYRQSLGQGPEFLIYFQGTGAADDSGLPNDRFFAVRPEGSVSTLKIQRTERGDSAVYLCASGLAGANTGELFFGEGSRLTVL.

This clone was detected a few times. The CDR3 is CASTPPRGISGANVLTF. The CDR3 DNA follows: TGTGCCAGTACTCCACCCCGGGGAATTTCCGGGGCCAACGTCCTGACTTTC. The chain has TRBV19 and TRBJ2-6, with D perhaps TRBD2 (5 bases). This CDR3 has 17 residues. Trimming took 7 bases from V and 4 from J, leaving 20 bases between them. The germline V gene has CDR1 LNHDA and CDR2 SQIVND (reference sequence).

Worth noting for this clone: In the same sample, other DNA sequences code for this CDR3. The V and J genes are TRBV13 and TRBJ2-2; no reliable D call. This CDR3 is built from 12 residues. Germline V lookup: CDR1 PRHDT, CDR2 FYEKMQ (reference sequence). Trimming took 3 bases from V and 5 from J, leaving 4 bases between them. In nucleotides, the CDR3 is TGTGCCAGCAGCTTGGGGACCGGGGAGCTGTTTTTT. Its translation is CASSLGTGELFF. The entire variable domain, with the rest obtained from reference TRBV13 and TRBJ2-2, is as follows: AAGVIQSPRHLIKEKRETATLKCYPIPRHDTVYWYQQGPGQDPQFLISFYEKMQSDKGSIPDRFSAQQFSDYHSELNMSSLELGDSALYFCASSLGTGELFFGEGSRLTVL.

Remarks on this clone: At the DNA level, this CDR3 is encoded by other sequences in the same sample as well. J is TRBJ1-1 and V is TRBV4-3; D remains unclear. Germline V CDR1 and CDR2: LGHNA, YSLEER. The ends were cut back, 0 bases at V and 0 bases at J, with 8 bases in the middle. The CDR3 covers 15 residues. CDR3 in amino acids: CASSQDRSLNTEAFF. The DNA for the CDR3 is TGCGCCAGCAGCCAAGATAGGTCCCTGAACACTGAAGCTTTCTTT.

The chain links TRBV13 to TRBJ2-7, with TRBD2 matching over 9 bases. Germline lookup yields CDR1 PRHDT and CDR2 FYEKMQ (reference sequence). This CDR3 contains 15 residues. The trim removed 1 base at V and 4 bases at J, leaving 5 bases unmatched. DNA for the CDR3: TGTGCCAGCAGCTTAGCCCTAGCGGGGTCATACGAGCAGTACTTC. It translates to CASSLALAGSYEQYF.

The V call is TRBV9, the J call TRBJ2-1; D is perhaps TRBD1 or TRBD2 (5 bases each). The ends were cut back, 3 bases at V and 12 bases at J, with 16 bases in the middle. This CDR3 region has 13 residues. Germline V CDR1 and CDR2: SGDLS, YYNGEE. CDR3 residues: CASSAGAPGPQFF. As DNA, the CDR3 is TGTGCCAGCAGCGCCGGCGCCCCGGGACCGCAGTTCTTC.

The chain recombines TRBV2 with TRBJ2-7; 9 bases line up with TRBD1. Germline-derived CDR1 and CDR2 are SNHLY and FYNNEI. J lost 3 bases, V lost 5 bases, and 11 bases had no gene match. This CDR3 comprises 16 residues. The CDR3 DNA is TGTGCCAGCAGTCCAACCCCGGGACAGGGTATCTACGAGCAGTACTTC. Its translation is CASSPTPGQGIYEQYF.

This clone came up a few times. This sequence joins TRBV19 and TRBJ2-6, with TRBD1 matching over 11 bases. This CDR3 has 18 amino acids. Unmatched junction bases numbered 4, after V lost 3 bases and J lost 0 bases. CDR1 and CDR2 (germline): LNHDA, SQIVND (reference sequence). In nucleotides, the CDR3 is TGTGCCAGTAGTATTCCCGGGACAGGGGGCTCTGGGGCCAACGTCCTGACTTTC. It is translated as CASSIPGTGGSGANVLTF.

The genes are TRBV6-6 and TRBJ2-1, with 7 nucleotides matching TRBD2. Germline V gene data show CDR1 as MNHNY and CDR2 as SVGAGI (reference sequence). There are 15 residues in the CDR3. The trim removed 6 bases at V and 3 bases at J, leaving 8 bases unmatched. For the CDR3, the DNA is TGTGCCAGCAGCCCTCCCGGGGGGAACTACAATGAGCAGTTCTTC. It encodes CASSPPGGNYNEQFF.

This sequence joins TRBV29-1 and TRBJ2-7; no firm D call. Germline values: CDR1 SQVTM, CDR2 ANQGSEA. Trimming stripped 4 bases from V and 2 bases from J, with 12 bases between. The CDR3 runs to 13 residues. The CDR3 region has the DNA TGCAGCGTTGTAGGGTTAGGGACCTACGAGCAGTACTTC. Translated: CSVVGLGTYEQYF.

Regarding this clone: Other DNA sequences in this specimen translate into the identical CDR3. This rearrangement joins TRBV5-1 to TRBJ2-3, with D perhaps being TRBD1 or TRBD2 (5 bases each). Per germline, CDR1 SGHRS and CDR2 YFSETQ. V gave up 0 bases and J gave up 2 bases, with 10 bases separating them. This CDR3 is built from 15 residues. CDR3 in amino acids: CASSLVGDPTDTQYF. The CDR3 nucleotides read TGCGCCAGCAGCTTGGTGGGGGACCCCACAGATACGCAGTATTTT.

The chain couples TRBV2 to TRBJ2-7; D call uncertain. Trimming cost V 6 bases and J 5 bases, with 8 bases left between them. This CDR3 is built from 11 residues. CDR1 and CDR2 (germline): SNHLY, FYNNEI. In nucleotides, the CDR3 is TGTGCCAGCAGGAACGTCCACGAGCAGTACTTC. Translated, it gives CASRNVHEQYF.